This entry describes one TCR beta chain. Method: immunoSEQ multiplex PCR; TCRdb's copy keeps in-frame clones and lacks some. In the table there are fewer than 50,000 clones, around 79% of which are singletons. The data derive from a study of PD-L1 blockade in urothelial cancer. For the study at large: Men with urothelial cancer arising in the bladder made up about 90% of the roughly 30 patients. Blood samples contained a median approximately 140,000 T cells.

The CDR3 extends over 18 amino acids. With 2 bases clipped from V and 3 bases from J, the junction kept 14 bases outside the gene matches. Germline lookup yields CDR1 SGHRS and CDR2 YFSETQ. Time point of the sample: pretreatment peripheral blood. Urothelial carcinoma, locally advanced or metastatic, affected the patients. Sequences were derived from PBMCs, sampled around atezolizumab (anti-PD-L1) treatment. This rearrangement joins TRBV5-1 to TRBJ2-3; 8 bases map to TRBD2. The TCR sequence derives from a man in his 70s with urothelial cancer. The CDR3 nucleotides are TGCGCCAGCAGCTTAGAGCGGGAGACCCCGTCATGGACAGATACGCAGTATTTT. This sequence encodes CASSLERETPSWTDTQYF.